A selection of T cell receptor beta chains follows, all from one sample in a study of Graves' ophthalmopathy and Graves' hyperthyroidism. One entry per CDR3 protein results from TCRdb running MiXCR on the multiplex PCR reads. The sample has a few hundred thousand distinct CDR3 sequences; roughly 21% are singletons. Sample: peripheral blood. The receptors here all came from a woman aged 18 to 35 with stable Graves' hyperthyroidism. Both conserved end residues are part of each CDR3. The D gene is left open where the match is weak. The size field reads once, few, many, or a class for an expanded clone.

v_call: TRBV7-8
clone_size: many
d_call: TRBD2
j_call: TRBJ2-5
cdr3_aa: CASSLRGAGVGKTQYF
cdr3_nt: TGTGCCAGCAGCTTAAGAGGGGCGGGAGTGGGCAAGACCCAGTACTTC

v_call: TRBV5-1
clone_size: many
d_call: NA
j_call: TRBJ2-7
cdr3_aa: CASSFGSIDEQYF
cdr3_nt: TGCGCCAGCAGCTTCGGGTCCATCGACGAGCAGTACTTC

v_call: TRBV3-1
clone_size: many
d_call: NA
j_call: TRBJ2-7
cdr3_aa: CASSQGTETYEQYF
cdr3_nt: TGTGCCAGCAGCCAAGGGACCGAGACCTACGAGCAGTACTTC

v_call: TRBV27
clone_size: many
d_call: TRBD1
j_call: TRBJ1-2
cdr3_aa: CASSLFAGGNYGYTF
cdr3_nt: TGTGCCAGCAGTTTATTCGCAGGGGGCAACTATGGCTACACCTTC

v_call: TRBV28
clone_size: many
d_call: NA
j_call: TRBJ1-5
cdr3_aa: CASSLKAGIQPQHF
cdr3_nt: TGTGCCAGCAGTTTGAAAGCAGGGATTCAGCCCCAGCATTTT

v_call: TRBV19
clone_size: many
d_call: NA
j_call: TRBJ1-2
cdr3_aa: CASGQPPYGYTF
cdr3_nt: TGTGCCAGCGGACAGCCTCCCTATGGCTACACCTTC

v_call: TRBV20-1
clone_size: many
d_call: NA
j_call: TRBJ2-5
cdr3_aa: CSARDSVPKRETQYF
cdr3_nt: TGCAGTGCTAGAGATAGCGTACCTAAGAGGGAGACCCAGTACTTC

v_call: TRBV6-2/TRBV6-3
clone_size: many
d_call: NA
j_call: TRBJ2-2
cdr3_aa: CASRTGGLLSGELFF
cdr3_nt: TGTGCCAGCAGGACAGGCGGACTGCTCTCCGGGGAGCTGTTTTTT

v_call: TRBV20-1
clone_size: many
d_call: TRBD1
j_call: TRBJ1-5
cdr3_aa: CSATDRTSQPQHF
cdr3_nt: TGCAGTGCTACGGACAGGACCAGCCAGCCCCAGCATTTT

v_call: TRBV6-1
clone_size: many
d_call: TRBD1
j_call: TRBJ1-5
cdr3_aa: CASVEGTGGQPQHF
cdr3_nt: TGTGCCAGCGTGGAAGGAACAGGGGGGCAGCCCCAGCATTTT

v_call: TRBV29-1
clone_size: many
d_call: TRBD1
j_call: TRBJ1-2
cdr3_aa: CSVGGGGRSGYTF
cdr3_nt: TGCAGCGTTGGAGGGGGCGGCCGTAGCGGCTACACCTTC

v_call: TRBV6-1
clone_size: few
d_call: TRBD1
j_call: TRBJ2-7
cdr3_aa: CASRKDRGTVYEQYF
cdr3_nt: TGTGCCAGCAGAAAGGACAGGGGGACAGTCTACGAGCAGTACTTC

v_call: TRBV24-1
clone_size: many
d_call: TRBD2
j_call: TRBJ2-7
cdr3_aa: CATTEREGAEQYF
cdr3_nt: TGTGCCACCACGGAGCGGGAGGGCGCCGAGCAGTACTTC